The 19 T cell receptor beta chains below all came from one sample that was sequenced in a study of T cell clonotyping in hematopoietic cell transplantation (dated by TCRdb to the early 2020s). Receptor amplification or capture employed the immunoSEQ multiplex PCR assay. TCRdb re-hosts the immuneACCESS table, in-frame sequences only. Its copies lack some clones; in the studies checked, an unresolved V gene accounts for under half of them, and the cause for the rest is not known. In all, the sample holds over 10,000 clones, and approximately 68% of those were seen once. The ten top clones hold about 15% of the sample. The time point label for this specimen denotes: 180 days after allo-HCT. The sequences come from peripheral blood mononuclear cells, collected 180 days after allogeneic stem cell transplant. These TCRs come from a male patient between 55 and 70 years old who had an allogeneic stem cell transplant from an unrelated donor, so the T cells may come from the graft donor. Some clones in this sample may be carry-over from other donors' samples.

This clone has more than one count but fewer than ten. The genes are TRBV7-2 and TRBJ1-2; tentatively, D is TRBD1 (5 bases). The CDR3 contains 14 residues. Trimming took off 2 bases at V and 5 bases at J, with 12 bases between the two ends. Germline CDR1 is SGHTA and CDR2 is FQGNSA. CDR3 nucleotide sequence: TGTGCCAGCAGCTTAACCGGGACGGATTATGGCTACACCTTC. This gives the protein CASSLTGTDYGYTF.

J is TRBJ2-5 and V is TRBV4-3; 10 bases align to TRBD2. The CDR3 is 16 residues long. After removal of 0 bases from V and 3 bases from J, the junction contained 4 bases not matched to a gene. Germline CDR1 LGHNA, CDR2 YSLEER. The CDR3 reads CASSQESLAGEETQYF. The CDR3 DNA reads as TGCGCCAGCAGCCAAGAGAGTCTAGCGGGGGAAGAGACCCAGTACTTC.

V is TRBV4-2 and J is TRBJ2-7; D remains ambiguous. Trimming pared 0 bases from V and 2 bases from J, leaving 8 bases between. Germline V CDR1 and CDR2: LGHNA, YNFKEQ. The CDR3 totals 14 residues. The CDR3 sequence: CASSQEYGPYEQYF. CDR3 DNA: TGTGCCAGCAGCCAAGAGTACGGGCCCTACGAGCAGTACTTC.

This clone occurred once. This rearrangement joins TRBV19 to TRBJ1-5; D might be TRBD1 (5 bases). V was pared by 3 bases and J by 0 bases, with 9 bases between. CDR1 LNHDA and CDR2 SQIVND come from the germline V gene (reference sequence). The CDR3 has 15 residues. This chain's CDR3 is CASSIRDGSNQPQHF. CDR3 nucleotide sequence: TGTGCCAGTAGTATCCGGGACGGTAGCAATCAGCCCCAGCATTTT.

With respect to this clone: A read error is possible here, since a much larger clone lies one base away. J is TRBJ1-2 and V is TRBV7-3; D is perhaps TRBD1 (5 bases). The CDR3 has 17 amino acids. Germline V CDR1 and CDR2: SGHTA, FQGTGA. The V end was cut by 5 bases, the J end by 4 bases, with 23 bases between. The CDR3 is CASSPTGRAAGIYGYTF. CDR3 coding DNA: TGTGCCAGCAGCCCAACCGGCAGGGCGGCAGGGATCTATGGCTACACCTTC. Based on the CDR3 plus reference TRBV7-3 and TRBJ1-2, the full variable domain is GAGVSQTPSNKVTEKGKYVELRCDPISGHTALYWYRQSLGQGPEFLIYFQGTGAADDSGLPNDRFFAVRPEGSVSTLKIQRTERGDSAVYLCASSPTGRAAGIYGYTFGSGTRLTVV.

This sequence joins TRBV28 and TRBJ1-5; tentative D call: TRBD1 (5 bases). V lost 3 bases, J lost 4 bases, and 10 bases lay in between. This CDR3 spans 14 amino acids. Per germline, CDR1 MDHEN and CDR2 SYDVKM. The CDR3 loop reads CASSFPGGNQPQHF. CDR3 DNA sequence: TGTGCCAGCAGTTTTCCGGGGGGGAATCAGCCCCAGCATTTT.

The chain uses TRBV7-2 and TRBJ2-7; 7 nucleotides match TRBD1. CDR1 is SGHTA, CDR2 FQGNSA, per germline. This CDR3 has 15 amino acids. Trimming cost V 3 bases and J 2 bases; bases outside gene matches: 7. The CDR3 bases are TGTGCCAGCAGCTTTGCCCCGGGACAGACCTACGAGCAGTACTTC. Protein sequence: CASSFAPGQTYEQYF.

The chain combines TRBV7-3 with TRBJ1-1, with a weak D call TRBD1 (6 bases). CDR3 length: 14 residues. Germline CDR1 reads SGHTA; CDR2 reads FQGTGA. Trimming removed 4 bases from V and 1 base from J, with 10 bases in between. CDR3 residues: CASSSTGSNTEAFF. The CDR3 bases are TGTGCCAGCAGCTCAACAGGGTCGAACACTGAAGCTTTCTTT. Drawing the rest from reference TRBV7-3 and TRBJ1-1, the complete variable domain is GAGVSQTPSNKVTEKGKYVELRCDPISGHTALYWYRQSLGQGPEFLIYFQGTGAADDSGLPNDRFFAVRPEGSVSTLKIQRTERGDSAVYLCASSSTGSNTEAFFGQGTRLTVV.

This chain uses TRBV30 with TRBJ2-4, with unresolved D. Trimming pared 2 bases from V and 1 base from J, leaving 6 bases between. CDR1 is GTSNPN and CDR2 is SVGIG in the germline V gene (reference sequence). This CDR3 comprises 13 residues. The DNA for the CDR3 is TGTGCCTGGAGTAAGGGTGCCAAAAACATTCAGTACTTC. Translated: CAWSKGAKNIQYF.

The chain joins TRBV5-6 to TRBJ2-3, with TRBD2 as a possible D gene (6 bases). The CDR3 is made up of 12 amino acids. Germline-derived CDR1 and CDR2 are SGHDT and YYEEEE. Trimming took off 7 bases at V and 6 bases at J, with 12 bases between the two ends. Here the CDR3 DNA reads TGTGCCAGCTTCGGGACTTCGGATACGCAGTATTTT. This codes for CASFGTSDTQYF.

The rearrangement links TRBV29-1 to TRBJ1-1, with D unclear. Trimming pared 6 bases from V and 11 bases from J, leaving 10 bases between. CDR3 length: 9 amino acids. CDR1 is SQVTM and CDR2 is ANQGSEA in the germline V gene. In DNA form, the CDR3 reads TGCAGCGTGGGGAATTTGGCTTTCTTT. Amino acids: CSVGNLAFF.

The CDR3 DNA reads as TGTGCCAGCAGTTTAGTTGCAGGGAGAGGAGAAAAACTGTTTTTT. As protein: CASSLVAGRGEKLFF. The J gene is TRBJ1-4, the V gene TRBV27, with D perhaps matching TRBD1 (5 bases). Looked up from germline, CDR1 is MNHEY and CDR2 is SMNVEV (reference sequence). This CDR3 comprises 15 residues. Trimming left V 2 bases short and J 8 bases short, with 15 bases between.

The V and J genes are TRBV6-5 and TRBJ2-1; 11 nucleotides agree with TRBD2. CDR3 size: 12 residues. From germline, CDR1 is MNHEY and CDR2 SVGAGI. Trimming took 5 bases from V and 10 from J; bases not matched to a gene: 1. The CDR3 sequence: CASSRLAGEQFF. The CDR3 coding sequence is TGTGCCAGCAGTCGACTAGCGGGGGAGCAGTTCTTC.

This clone has only a few counts. V and J are TRBV25-1 and TRBJ1-1; D is possibly TRBD1 (6 bases). V gave up 5 bases and J gave up 4 bases, with 11 bases separating them. Per germline, CDR1 MGHDK and CDR2 SYGVNS. The CDR3 is made up of 13 amino acids. The CDR3 sequence: CASSSGARTEAFF. The CDR3, as DNA: TGTGCCAGCAGTTCGGGGGCGCGCACTGAAGCTTTCTTT.

This CDR3 reads CASSELSSTDTQYF. In nucleotides, the CDR3 is TGCGCCAGCAGTGAGCTGTCTAGCACAGATACGCAGTATTTT. The V gene is TRBV10-2, the J gene TRBJ2-3, with D uncertain. This CDR3 is 14 amino acids long. CDR1 is WSHSY, CDR2 SAAADI, per germline. Trimming removed 2 bases at V and 0 bases at J, with 6 bases between.

This clone was counted between two and nine times. V usage is TRBV6-6 and J usage is TRBJ2-7; D call uncertain. The CDR3 has 12 amino acids. Trimming left V 5 bases short and J 3 bases short, with 8 bases between. In germline, CDR1 is MNHNY, CDR2 SVGAGI (reference sequence). This chain's CDR3 is CASSAGIYEQYF. In DNA, the CDR3 is TGTGCCAGCAGTGCTGGGATCTACGAGCAGTACTTC.

This chain uses TRBV2 with TRBJ2-7; 9 bases are a match to TRBD2. Germline V CDR1 and CDR2: SNHLY, FYNNEI. The CDR3 is 13 amino acids. Trimming took 5 bases from V and 3 from J; bases not matched to a gene: 2. Here the CDR3 reads CASSTAGGYEQYF. CDR3 nucleotide sequence: TGTGCCAGCAGTACAGCGGGGGGCTACGAGCAGTACTTC.

The chain uses TRBV10-3 and TRBJ2-5; D might be TRBD2 (6 bases). The CDR3 length is 15 residues. Deletions cut 6 bases from V and 5 bases from J, with 19 bases between. Per the germline V gene, CDR1 is ENHRY and CDR2 is SYGVKD. The CDR3 spells CAISSLGSAGETQYF. For the CDR3, the DNA is TGTGCCATCAGCTCGTTGGGCTCGGCGGGGGAGACCCAGTACTTC.

This clone was found a few times. The chain couples TRBV30 to TRBJ2-7; weak D call: TRBD1 (6 bases). Per germline, CDR1 GTSNPN and CDR2 SVGIG (reference sequence). This CDR3 contains 12 residues. V gave up 2 bases and J gave up 4 bases, with 9 bases separating them. In DNA, the CDR3 is TGTGCCTGGAGTTCACAGGGTTACGAGCAGTACTTC. Encoded protein: CAWSSQGYEQYF.